Each of the 28 T cell receptor beta chains below was sequenced from the same sample in a study of T-cell reconstitution after alpha-beta-depleted transplantation in children. Preparation of the TCRbeta library was carried out with unique molecular identifiers. TCRdb used MiXCR to reprocess the PCR reads, holding one entry per CDR3 protein. The table lists roughly 610,000 distinct CDR3 sequences, over 9.5% of them singletons. This sample comprised PBMCs from the stem cell graft donor, obtained from the stem cell graft. The receptors were sampled from a human donor who donated a stem cell graft to a child with acute myeloid leukemia.

This clonotype was seen only a few times. V is TRBV10-3 and J is TRBJ2-7; D remains ambiguous. The CDR3 length is 13 residues. V lost 6 bases and J lost 0, with 9 bases in between. In germline, CDR1 is ENHRY, CDR2 SYGVKD. The CDR3 protein is CAIRDRASYEQYF. The CDR3, as DNA: TGTGCCATCAGGGACCGGGCCTCCTACGAGCAGTACTTC.

The chain joins TRBV11-2 to TRBJ2-2; D remains ambiguous. Trimming took off 5 bases at V and 6 bases at J, with 19 bases between the two ends. Per the germline V gene, CDR1 is SGHAT and CDR2 is FQNNGV. This CDR3 contains 16 residues. The CDR3 is CASSLLGHPYAGELFF. The CDR3 coding sequence is TGTGCCAGCAGCCTCTTGGGCCACCCCTACGCCGGGGAGCTGTTTTTT.

This clonotype was picked up many times. The rearrangement links TRBV20-1 to TRBJ1-5, with a weak D call TRBD1 (5 bases). The CDR3 runs 13 residues. Trimming pared 3 bases from V and 0 bases from J, leaving 6 bases between. CDR1 and CDR2 from the germline V gene are DFQATT and SNEGSKA (reference sequence). The CDR3 loop reads CSASTGSNQPQHF. CDR3 DNA: TGCAGTGCTAGTACAGGTAGCAATCAGCCCCAGCATTTT.

This clonotype was picked up many times. The chain recombines TRBV19 with TRBJ2-3, with D possibly TRBD2 on 6 matching bases. Trimming shortened V by 7 bases and J by 1 base, and 12 bases separated the two germline ends. This CDR3 is built from 14 residues. Germline CDR1 LNHDA, CDR2 SQIVND (reference sequence). The CDR3 nucleotides read TGTGCCAGTACTTGGGGGGAGGGCACAGATACGCAGTATTTT. Amino acids: CASTWGEGTDTQYF.

This clonotype was seen many times. The chain joins TRBV6-2 or TRBV6-3 to TRBJ2-4; D might be TRBD2 (6 bases). CDR1 is MNHEY, CDR2 SVGEGT, per germline. Deletions cut 4 bases from V and 8 bases from J, with 27 bases between. The CDR3 sequence is 18 residues long. The CDR3 sequence: CASSSSRSGRGAIDIQYF. CDR3 nucleotides: TGTGCCAGCAGTTCCTCGAGGTCCGGGAGAGGGGCTATCGACATTCAGTACTTC.

This clonotype was counted at least ten times. This chain links TRBV18 with TRBJ2-1; the D is unclear. Germline loops: CDR1 KGHSH, CDR2 LQKENI. The CDR3 totals 15 residues. V gave up 6 bases and J gave up 7 bases, with 19 bases separating them. DNA of the CDR3: TGTGCCAGCTCCGCCCCTATGGATGACGGGAATGAGCAGTTCTTC. Residues: CASSAPMDDGNEQFF. Together with reference TRBV18 and TRBJ2-1, the CDR3 gives the full variable domain: NAGVMQNPRHLVRRRGQEARLRCSPMKGHSHVYWYRQLPEEGLKFMVYLQKENIIDESGMPKERFSAEFPKEGPSILRIQQVVRGDSAAYFCASSAPMDDGNEQFFGPGTRLTVL.

This clonotype has a handful of counts. The V call is TRBV2, the J call TRBJ2-1; 10 bases are a match to TRBD2. Germline V gene data show CDR1 as SNHLY and CDR2 as FYNNEI. The CDR3 spans 19 residues. V shed 6 bases and J 0 bases; nucleotides not matched to a gene: 14. The CDR3 loop is CASRGETSGPINSYNEQFF. The CDR3 nucleotides read TGTGCCAGCAGGGGGGAGACTAGCGGGCCGATCAACTCCTACAATGAGCAGTTCTTC.

Ten or more counts support this clonotype. The J gene is TRBJ1-1, the V gene TRBV5-1; 7 bases line up with TRBD1. The CDR3 covers 15 residues. The germline V gene encodes CDR1 SGHRS and CDR2 YFSETQ. Trimming at V came to 3 bases and at J to 5 bases, leaving 10 bases not matched to a gene. The CDR3 loop reads CASSSNRGGRTEAFF. The DNA of the CDR3 is TGCGCCAGCAGCTCCAACAGGGGTGGAAGAACTGAAGCTTTCTTT.

The chain is built from TRBV20-1 and TRBJ2-1; the D gene could be TRBD1 or TRBD2 (5 bases each). The V and J ends lost 3 bases and 5 bases respectively, with 11 bases between them. The germline CDR1 and CDR2 sequences are DFQATT and SNEGSKA (reference sequence). CDR3 length equals 13 residues. CDR3 loop: CSAREGTNNEQFF. The DNA of the CDR3 is TGCAGTGCTAGGGAAGGGACCAACAATGAGCAGTTCTTC.

This clonotype was recorded at least ten times. The J gene is TRBJ2-3, the V gene TRBV5-1; 8 bases fit TRBD2. This CDR3 is built from 17 residues. From germline, CDR1 is SGHRS and CDR2 YFSETQ. Trimming took 3 bases from V and 5 from J; bases not matched to a gene: 14. The CDR3 loop is CASSSRPAGVGGDTQYF. The CDR3 nucleotides read TGCGCCAGCAGCTCCCGGCCAGCGGGAGTGGGTGGAGATACGCAGTATTTT. Supplemented by reference TRBV5-1 and TRBJ2-3, the full variable domain reads KAGVTQTPRYLIKTRGQQVTLSCSPISGHRSVSWYQQTPGQGLQFLFEYFSETQRNKGNFPGRFSGRQFSNSRSEMNVSTLELGDSALYLCASSSRPAGVGGDTQYFGPGTRLTVL.

The chain has TRBV5-1 and TRBJ2-2, with D possibly called TRBD1 or TRBD2 (6 bases each). The length of the CDR3 is 15 residues. Trimming removed 2 bases from V and 4 bases from J, with 12 bases in between. The V gene's germline CDR1 is SGHRS and CDR2 YFSETQ. CDR3 region: CASSFSQGGTGELFF. As DNA, the CDR3 is TGCGCCAGCAGCTTTTCACAGGGAGGCACCGGGGAGCTGTTTTTT.

This clonotype was observed a few times. The chain carries TRBV4-2 and TRBJ1-4; 8 positions match TRBD1. The CDR3 consists of 15 residues. Germline V lookup: CDR1 LGHNA, CDR2 YNFKEQ. The trim removed 2 bases at V and 4 bases at J, leaving 3 bases unmatched. In DNA, the CDR3 is TGTGCCAGCAGCCAATGGGGACAGGTTAATGAAAAACTGTTTTTT. Translated, it gives CASSQWGQVNEKLFF.

The rearrangement links TRBV7-2 to TRBJ2-7; D uncertain. Germline V CDR1 and CDR2: SGHTA, FQGNSA. Trimming removed 4 bases from V and 6 bases from J, with 7 bases in between. CDR3 length equals 11 residues. For the CDR3, the DNA is TGTGCCAGCAGCTCCATTTCCGAGCAGTACTTC. Residues: CASSSISEQYF.

This clonotype appeared a few times. This rearrangement joins TRBV20-1 to TRBJ2-3; the match to TRBD2 covers 11 bases. CDR3 length equals 15 residues. Germline CDR1 DFQATT, CDR2 SNEGSKA (reference sequence). The junction had 9 bases not matched to a gene; V was cut back by 5 bases and J by 5 bases. As DNA, the CDR3 is TGCAGTGCTCAACTCACTAGCGGGAGTGGAGATACGCAGTATTTT. Translated, it gives CSAQLTSGSGDTQYF.

This chain joins TRBV6-5 and TRBJ2-7; TRBD2 agrees at 7 bases. Germline CDR1 is MNHEY and CDR2 is SVGAGI. V gave up 0 bases and J gave up 2 bases; unmatched junction bases: 10. The CDR3 runs to 17 residues. As DNA, the CDR3 is TGTGCCAGCAGTTACTCGAGTAGTCTAGCGGACCCCTACGAGCAGTACTTC. Translation: CASSYSSSLADPYEQYF.

This clonotype appeared a few times. The V gene is TRBV12-3 or TRBV12-4, the J gene TRBJ2-7; TRBD2 is a possible D gene (6 bases). V was cut by 6 bases and J by 6 bases, with 18 bases left in between. The CDR3 totals 14 residues. The CDR3 reads CASSFGSKGSEQYF. CDR3 DNA sequence: TGTGCCAGCAGCTTCGGGAGCAAGGGCTCCGAGCAGTACTTC.

V gene TRBV7-2 combines with J gene TRBJ2-1, with TRBD2 as a possible D gene (6 bases). Germline V gene data show CDR1 as SGHTA and CDR2 as FQGNSA. The ends were cut back, 4 bases at V and 7 bases at J, with 17 bases in the middle. The CDR3 extends over 15 amino acids. Here the CDR3 reads CASSSEGTVNNEQFF. The CDR3 DNA reads as TGTGCCAGCAGCTCAGAGGGGACTGTCAATAATGAGCAGTTCTTC.

This chain uses TRBV20-1 with TRBJ2-3; TRBD1 matches 8 bases. J lost 0 bases, V lost 5 bases, and 7 bases had no gene match. Germline V CDR1 and CDR2: DFQATT, SNEGSKA (reference sequence). The CDR3 has 15 amino acids. The CDR3 sequence: CSASPGQGSTDTQYF. CDR3 DNA sequence: TGCAGTGCTTCCCCTGGACAGGGAAGCACAGATACGCAGTATTTT.

This clonotype was found a few times. V usage is TRBV20-1 and J usage is TRBJ2-5; D assignment may be TRBD1 or TRBD2 (6 bases each). The CDR3 loop spans 17 amino acids. Germline V lookup: CDR1 DFQATT, CDR2 SNEGSKA (reference sequence). V lost 3 bases and J 1 base, leaving 21 bases between the germline ends. The chain's CDR3 is CSASHKRGGYFQETQYF. Written as DNA, the CDR3 is TGCAGTGCTAGCCATAAAAGAGGGGGGTATTTCCAAGAGACCCAGTACTTC.

The gene calls are TRBV20-1 and TRBJ1-6, with D unresolved. Trimming stripped 0 bases from V and 5 bases from J, with 11 bases between. From germline, CDR1 is DFQATT and CDR2 SNEGSKA (reference sequence). The CDR3 sequence is 15 residues long. The CDR3 DNA is TGCAGTGCTAGAGATGCCCGCACTCATAATTCACCCCTCCACTTT. Translation gives CSARDARTHNSPLHF.

At least ten counts were recorded for this clonotype. This chain uses TRBV20-1 with TRBJ2-3, with D perhaps TRBD2 (5 bases). The CDR3 consists of 15 residues. Trimming left V 0 bases short and J 0 bases short, with 10 bases between. Germline CDR1 DFQATT, CDR2 SNEGSKA (reference sequence). The CDR3 reads CSARDSGRSTDTQYF. The CDR3 nucleotides are TGCAGTGCTAGAGATTCGGGAAGGAGCACAGATACGCAGTATTTT.

This clonotype showed up just a few times. CDR3 protein: CASRFGTVENEKLFF. The CDR3 bases are TGTGCCAGCAGATTCGGGACGGTGGAGAATGAAAAACTGTTTTTT. The J gene is TRBJ1-4, the V gene TRBV6-2 or TRBV6-3; D is perhaps TRBD1 (5 bases). Deletions cut 6 bases from V and 5 bases from J, with 16 bases between. The CDR3 extends over 15 amino acids. Germline V lookup: CDR1 MNHEY, CDR2 SVGEGT.

A remark on this clonotype: Since a much larger clone is just one base distant, this may be a read error. V usage is TRBV20-1 and J usage is TRBJ2-7; D is unclear. Germline loops: CDR1 DFQATT, CDR2 SNEGSKA (reference sequence). The CDR3 sequence is 12 residues long. The CDR3 loop reads CSASRSSYKQYF. For the CDR3, the DNA is TGCAGTGCTAGTAGGTCGTCCTACAAGCAGTACTTC.

At least ten counts were recorded for this clonotype. This chain joins TRBV12-3 or TRBV12-4 and TRBJ2-2; D might be TRBD1 (5 bases). There are 14 residues in the CDR3. Between the trimmed V and J ends, which lost 7 bases and 4 bases, there was a span of 13 bases. CDR3 DNA sequence: TGTGCCAGCACCTCTTCAGGGCGCACCGGGGAGCTGTTTTTT. It codes for CASTSSGRTGELFF.

In its sample, this clonotype was seen many times. V and J are TRBV5-5 and TRBJ2-4; D not certain. Per germline, CDR1 SGHKS and CDR2 YYEKEE (reference sequence). V was trimmed by 0 bases and J by 1 base, leaving 8 bases between them. This CDR3 contains 15 residues. CDR3 sequence reads: CASSLGPAAKNIQYF. CDR3 nucleotides: TGTGCCAGCAGCTTGGGGCCAGCCGCCAAAAACATTCAGTACTTC.

The rearrangement uses TRBV12-3 or TRBV12-4 and TRBJ1-6; D gene unclear. CDR3 length: 15 amino acids. Trimming shortened V by 3 bases and J by 5 bases, and 11 bases separated the two germline ends. CDR3 sequence (DNA): TGTGCCAGCAGTTTCGGGCAGGCTGATAATTCACCCCTCCACTTT. Residues: CASSFGQADNSPLHF.

The chain is built from TRBV28 and TRBJ2-1; D is undetermined. The germline CDR1 and CDR2 sequences are MDHEN and SYDVKM. V was shortened by 4 bases and J by 3 bases, with 13 bases between the two germline ends. The CDR3 spans 15 residues. CDR3 in DNA: TGTGCCAGCAGTTCCTCGAGCGTTCTCTACAATGAGCAGTTCTTC. It codes for CASSSSSVLYNEQFF. The variable domain in full, completed from reference TRBV28 and TRBJ2-1, reads DVKVTQSSRYLVKRTGEKVFLECVQDMDHENMFWYRQDPGLGLRLIYFSYDVKMKEKGDIPEGYSVSREKKERFSLILESASTNQTSMYLCASSSSSVLYNEQFFGPGTRLTVL.

The rearrangement joins TRBV4-2 to TRBJ2-4; D is possibly TRBD2 (6 bases). The CDR3 covers 19 residues. Deletions cut 0 bases from V and 3 bases from J, with 21 bases between. From germline, CDR1 is LGHNA and CDR2 YNFKEQ. As DNA, the CDR3 is TGTGCCAGCAGCCAAGACGTCCCTACCGGGAGTTCTGACAAAAACATTCAGTACTTC. Translated: CASSQDVPTGSSDKNIQYF.